Included here is one TCR beta chain sequence, with context. The antigen is undetermined. The read ends 3 residues before the CDR3 terminus; that terminus is restored from the germline J gene. The protocol was immunoSEQ multiplex PCR, while the TCRdb copy is restricted to in-frame clones and leaves out a portion. The ten most abundant clones cover over 6.5% of a sample with about 33,000 clones. Cervical HPV DNA detected by MY09/MY11 PCR, typed by dot-blot. The V and J ends lost 6 bases and 5 bases, in that order; junction bases with no gene match: 9. This CDR3 spans 14 amino acids. Germline V gives CDR1 SNHLY, CDR2 FYNNEI. The data belong to a study of T cells in women clearing cervical HPV infection. Study-level points and caveats: A classifier using richness and V gene abundances reached an AUC of roughly 0.8.

The TCR was taken from a woman between 18 and 70 years old with a cervical HPV16 infection that either progressed to CIN3+ or cleared (not recorded which). The chain is built from TRBV2 and TRBJ2-5; 7 positions match TRBD1. The sequenced material came from blood buffy coat. The covered CDR3 bases are TGTGCCAGCAGAGGTATGGGACAGCAGGAGACC. Residues: CASRGMGQQET. The full CDR3 protein reads CASRGMGQQETQYF.